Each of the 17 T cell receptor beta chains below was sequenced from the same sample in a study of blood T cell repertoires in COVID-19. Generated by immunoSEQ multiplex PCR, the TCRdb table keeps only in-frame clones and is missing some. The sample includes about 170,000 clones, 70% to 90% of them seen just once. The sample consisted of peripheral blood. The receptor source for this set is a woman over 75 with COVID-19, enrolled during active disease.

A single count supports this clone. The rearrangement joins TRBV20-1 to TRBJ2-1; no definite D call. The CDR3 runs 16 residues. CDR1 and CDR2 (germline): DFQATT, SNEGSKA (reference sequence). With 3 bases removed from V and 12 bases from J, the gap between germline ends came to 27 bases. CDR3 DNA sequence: TGCAGTGCTAGTAGACCGCCAGACTTAATACATATTTCGCAGTTCTTC. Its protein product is CSASRPPDLIHISQFF.

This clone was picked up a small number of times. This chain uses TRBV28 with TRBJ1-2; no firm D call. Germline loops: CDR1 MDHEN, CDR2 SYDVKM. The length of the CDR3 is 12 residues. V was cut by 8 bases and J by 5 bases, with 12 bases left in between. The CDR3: CASANGIYGYTF. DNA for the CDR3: TGTGCCAGCGCCAACGGGATTTATGGCTACACCTTC.

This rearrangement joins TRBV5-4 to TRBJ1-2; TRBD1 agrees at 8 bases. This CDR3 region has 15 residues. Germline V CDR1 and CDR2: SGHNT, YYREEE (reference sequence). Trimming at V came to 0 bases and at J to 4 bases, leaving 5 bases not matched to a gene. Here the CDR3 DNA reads TGTGCCAGCAGCTTGGATGGACAGGGATTCTATGGCTACACCTTC. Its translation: CASSLDGQGFYGYTF.

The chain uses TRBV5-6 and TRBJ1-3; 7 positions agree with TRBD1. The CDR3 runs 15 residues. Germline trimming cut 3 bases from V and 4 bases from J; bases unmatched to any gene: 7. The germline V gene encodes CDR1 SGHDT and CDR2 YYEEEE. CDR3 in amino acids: CASSWGRQGGNTIYF. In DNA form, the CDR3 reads TGTGCCAGCAGCTGGGGTCGACAGGGCGGAAACACCATATATTTT.

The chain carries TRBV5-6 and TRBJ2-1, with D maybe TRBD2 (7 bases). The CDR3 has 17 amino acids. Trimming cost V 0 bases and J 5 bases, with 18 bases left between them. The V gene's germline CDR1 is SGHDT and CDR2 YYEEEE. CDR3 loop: CASSLVGIGGENNEQFF. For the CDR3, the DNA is TGTGCCAGCAGCTTGGTGGGAATAGGGGGGGAAAACAATGAGCAGTTCTTC.

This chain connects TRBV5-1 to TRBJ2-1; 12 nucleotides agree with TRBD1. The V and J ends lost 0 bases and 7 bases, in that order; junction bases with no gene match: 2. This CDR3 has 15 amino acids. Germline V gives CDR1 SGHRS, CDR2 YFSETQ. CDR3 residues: CASSLAGQGANEQFF. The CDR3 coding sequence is TGCGCCAGCAGCTTGGCGGGACAGGGGGCGAATGAGCAGTTCTTC.

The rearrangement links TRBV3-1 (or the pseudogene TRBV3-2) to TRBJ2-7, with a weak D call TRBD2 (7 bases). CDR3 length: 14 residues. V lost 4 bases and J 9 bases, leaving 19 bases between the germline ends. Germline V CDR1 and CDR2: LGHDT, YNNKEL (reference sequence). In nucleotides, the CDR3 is TGTGCCAGCAGCCGGGGGGGGGCCCACTCAGGGCAGTACTTC. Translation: CASSRGGAHSGQYF.

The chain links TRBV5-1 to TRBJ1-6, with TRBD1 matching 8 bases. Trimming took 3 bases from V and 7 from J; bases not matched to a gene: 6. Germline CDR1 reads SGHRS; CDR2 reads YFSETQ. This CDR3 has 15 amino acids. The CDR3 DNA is TGCGCCAGCAGCTCGCAGACAGGGGACAATTCACCCCTCCACTTT. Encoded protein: CASSSQTGDNSPLHF.

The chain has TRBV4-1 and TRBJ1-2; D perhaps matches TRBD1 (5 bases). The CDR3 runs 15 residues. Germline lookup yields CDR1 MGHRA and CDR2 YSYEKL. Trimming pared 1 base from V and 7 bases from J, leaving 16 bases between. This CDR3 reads CASSQVGGGSFGYTF. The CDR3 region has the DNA TGCGCCAGCAGCCAAGTGGGGGGGGGTAGTTTTGGCTACACCTTC.

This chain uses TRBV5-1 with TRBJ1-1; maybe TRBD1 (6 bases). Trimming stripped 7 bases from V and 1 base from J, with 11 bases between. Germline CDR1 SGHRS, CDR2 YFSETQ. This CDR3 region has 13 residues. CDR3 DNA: TGCGCCAGCGCTTGGGACAAGAACACTGAAGCTTTCTTT. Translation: CASAWDKNTEAFF.

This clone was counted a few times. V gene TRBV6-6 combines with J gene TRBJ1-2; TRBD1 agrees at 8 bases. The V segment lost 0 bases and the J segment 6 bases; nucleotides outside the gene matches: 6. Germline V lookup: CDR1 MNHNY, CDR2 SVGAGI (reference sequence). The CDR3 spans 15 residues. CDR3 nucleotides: TGTGCCAGCAGTTACTCGTCGGACAGGGAAGATGGCTACACCTTC. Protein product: CASSYSSDREDGYTF.

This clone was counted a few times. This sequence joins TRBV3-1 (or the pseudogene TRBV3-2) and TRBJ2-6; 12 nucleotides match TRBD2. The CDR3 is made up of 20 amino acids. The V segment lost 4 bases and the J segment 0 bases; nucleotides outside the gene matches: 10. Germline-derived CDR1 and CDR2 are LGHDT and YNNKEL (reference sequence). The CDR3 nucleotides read TGTGCCAGCAGCCGACGGAGGGGACTAGCGGGCCTCTCTGGGGCCAACGTCCTGACTTTC. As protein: CASSRRRGLAGLSGANVLTF.

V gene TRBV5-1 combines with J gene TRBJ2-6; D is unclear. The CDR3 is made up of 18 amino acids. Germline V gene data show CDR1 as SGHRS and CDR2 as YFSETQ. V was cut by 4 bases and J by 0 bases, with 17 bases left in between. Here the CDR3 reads CASSPTLTTFSGANVLTF. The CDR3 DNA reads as TGCGCCAGCAGCCCGACTCTCACCACCTTCTCTGGGGCCAACGTCCTGACTTTC.

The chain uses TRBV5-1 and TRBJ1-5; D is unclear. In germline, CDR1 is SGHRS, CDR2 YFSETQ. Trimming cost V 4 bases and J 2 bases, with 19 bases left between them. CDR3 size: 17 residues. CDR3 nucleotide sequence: TGCGCCAGCAGCCCAACGACGCTCGGAGGAGGCAATCAGCCCCAGCATTTT. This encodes CASSPTTLGGGNQPQHF.

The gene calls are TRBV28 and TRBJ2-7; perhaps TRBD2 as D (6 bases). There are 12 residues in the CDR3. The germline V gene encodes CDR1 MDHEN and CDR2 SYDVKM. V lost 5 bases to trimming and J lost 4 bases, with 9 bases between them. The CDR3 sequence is CASSVSGYEQYF. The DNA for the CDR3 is TGTGCCAGCAGTGTTAGCGGATACGAGCAGTACTTC.

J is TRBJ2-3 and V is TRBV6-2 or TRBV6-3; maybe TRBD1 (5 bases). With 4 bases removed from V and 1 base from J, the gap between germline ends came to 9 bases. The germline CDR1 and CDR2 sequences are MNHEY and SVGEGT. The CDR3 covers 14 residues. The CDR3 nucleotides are TGTGCCAGCAGTTGGATAGGGGGCACAGATACGCAGTATTTT. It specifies CASSWIGGTDTQYF.

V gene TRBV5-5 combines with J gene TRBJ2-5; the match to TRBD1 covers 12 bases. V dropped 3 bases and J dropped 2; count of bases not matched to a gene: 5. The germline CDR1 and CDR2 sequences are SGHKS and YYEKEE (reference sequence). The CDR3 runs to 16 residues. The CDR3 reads CASSSPGQGAQETQYF. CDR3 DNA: TGTGCCAGCAGCTCGCCGGGACAGGGGGCACAAGAGACCCAGTACTTC.